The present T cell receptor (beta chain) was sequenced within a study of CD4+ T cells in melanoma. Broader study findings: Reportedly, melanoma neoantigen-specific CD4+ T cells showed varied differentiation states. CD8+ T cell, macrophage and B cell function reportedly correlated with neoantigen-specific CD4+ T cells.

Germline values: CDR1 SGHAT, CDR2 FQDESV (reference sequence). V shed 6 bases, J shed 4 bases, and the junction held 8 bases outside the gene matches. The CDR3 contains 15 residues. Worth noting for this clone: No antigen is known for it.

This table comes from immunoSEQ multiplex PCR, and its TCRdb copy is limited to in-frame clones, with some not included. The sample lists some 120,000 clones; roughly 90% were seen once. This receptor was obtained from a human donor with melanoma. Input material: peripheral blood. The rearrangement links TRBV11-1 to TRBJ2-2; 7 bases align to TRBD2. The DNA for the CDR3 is TGTGCCAGCAGGTCGCGAGGCGGGGGCACCGGGGAGCTGTTTTTT. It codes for CASRSRGGGTGELFF.